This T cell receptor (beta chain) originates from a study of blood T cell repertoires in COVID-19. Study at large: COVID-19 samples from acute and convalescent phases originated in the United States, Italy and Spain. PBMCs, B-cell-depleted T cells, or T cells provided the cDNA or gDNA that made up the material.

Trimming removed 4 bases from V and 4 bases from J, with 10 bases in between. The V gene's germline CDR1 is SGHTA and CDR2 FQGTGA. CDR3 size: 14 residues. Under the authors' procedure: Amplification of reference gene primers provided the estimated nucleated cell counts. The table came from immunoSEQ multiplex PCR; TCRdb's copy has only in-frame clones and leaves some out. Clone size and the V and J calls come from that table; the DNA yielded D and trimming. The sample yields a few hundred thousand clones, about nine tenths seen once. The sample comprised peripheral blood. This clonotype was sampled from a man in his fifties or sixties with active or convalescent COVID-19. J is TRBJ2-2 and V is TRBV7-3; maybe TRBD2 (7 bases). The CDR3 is CASSSGGGTGELFF. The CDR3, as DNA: TGTGCCAGCAGCTCGGGGGGCGGCACCGGGGAGCTGTTTTTT.